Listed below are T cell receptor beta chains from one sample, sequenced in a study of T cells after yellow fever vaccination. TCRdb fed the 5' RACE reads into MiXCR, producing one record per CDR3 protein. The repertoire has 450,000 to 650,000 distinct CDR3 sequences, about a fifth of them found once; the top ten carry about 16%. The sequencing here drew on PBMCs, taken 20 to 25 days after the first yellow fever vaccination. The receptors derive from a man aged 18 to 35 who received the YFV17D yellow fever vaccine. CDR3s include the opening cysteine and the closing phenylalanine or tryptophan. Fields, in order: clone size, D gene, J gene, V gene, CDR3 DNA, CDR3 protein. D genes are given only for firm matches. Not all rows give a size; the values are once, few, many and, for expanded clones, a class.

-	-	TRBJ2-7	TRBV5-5	TGTGCCAGCAGCCGTGTTTCGGACATAGTTTTCTACGAGCAGTACTTC	CASSRVSDIVFYEQYF
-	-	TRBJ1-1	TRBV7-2	TGTGCCAGCACGACAAGCGGGTTCTTTTATGGGAACACTGAAGCTTTCTTT	CASTTSGFFYGNTEAFF
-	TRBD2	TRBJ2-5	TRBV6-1	TGTGCCAGCAGTGCGACTAGCGTAGCTACCCAGTACTTC	CASSATSVATQYF
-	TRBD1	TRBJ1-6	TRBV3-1	TGTGCCAGCAGCGCGACAGGGGCCCACTATAATTCACCCCTCCACTTT	CASSATGAHYNSPLHF
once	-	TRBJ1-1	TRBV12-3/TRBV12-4	TGTGCCATAAAAAGAGGGGTTACTGAAGCTTTCTTT	CAIKRGVTEAFF
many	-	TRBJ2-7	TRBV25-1	TGTGCCAGCAGTTCATACAGGGACGAGCAGTACTTC	CASSSYRDEQYF
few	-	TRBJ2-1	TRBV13	TGTGCCAGCAGCTTAGCACAGTTACACAATGAGCAGTTCTTC	CASSLAQLHNEQFF
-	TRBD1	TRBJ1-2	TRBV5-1	TGCGCCAGCAGCTTGGATGGACAGGGGGCATATGGCTACACCTTC	CASSLDGQGAYGYTF
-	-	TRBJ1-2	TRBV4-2	TGTGCCAGCAGCGAACTTTCAAAAGGGCCCCTCTATGGCTACACCTTC	CASSELSKGPLYGYTF
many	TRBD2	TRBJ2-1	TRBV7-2	TGTGCCAGCAGCTTCTTGACTAGCGGGGCCGATGAGCAGTTCTTC	CASSFLTSGADEQFF
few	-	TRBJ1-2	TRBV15	TGTGCCACCAGCGCACAGGGAGTCGGGCCCCATGGCTACACCTTC	CATSAQGVGPHGYTF
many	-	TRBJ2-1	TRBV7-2	TGTGCCAGCAGCACCGACCGGGTCCCAGGCCATGAGCAGTTCTTC	CASSTDRVPGHEQFF
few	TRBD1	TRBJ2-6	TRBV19	TGTGCCAGTAGTCAGGGGGCCGGGGCCAACGTCCTGACTTTC	CASSQGAGANVLTF
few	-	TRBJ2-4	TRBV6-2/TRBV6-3	TGTGCCATCCGGAGCGGGACAGGAACCATTCAGTACTTC	CAIRSGTGTIQYF
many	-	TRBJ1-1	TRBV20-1	TGCAGTGCTATTAAGCTGGAGACGCTGAACACTGAAGCTTTCTTT	CSAIKLETLNTEAFF
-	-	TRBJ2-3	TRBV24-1	TGTGCCACCAGTGATTCCCTGGGGATCACAGATACGCAGTATTTT	CATSDSLGITDTQYF
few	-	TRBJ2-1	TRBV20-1	TGCAGTGCTAGTAAGGGGGTCAATGAGCAGTTCTTC	CSASKGVNEQFF
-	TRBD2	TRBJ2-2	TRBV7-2	TGTGCCAGCAGAAACAGCGGGGCTACCACCGGGGAGCTGTTTTTT	CASRNSGATTGELFF
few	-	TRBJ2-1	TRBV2	TGTGCCAGCAGTGAAGCTCAGAGGGGCTCCTACAATGAGCAGTTCTTC	CASSEAQRGSYNEQFF
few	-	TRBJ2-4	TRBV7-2	TGTGCCAGCAGCTTAGCGCTCCGGGTCTCCCAGTACTTC	CASSLALRVSQYF
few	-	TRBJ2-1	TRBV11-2	TGTGCCAGCAGCGACCCCCCCTCTATCGGGGGCTCCTACAATGAGCAGTTCTTC	CASSDPPSIGGSYNEQFF
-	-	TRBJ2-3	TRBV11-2	TGTGCCAGCAGCGTAGGGGGGGGTGCAGATACGCAGTATTTT	CASSVGGGADTQYF
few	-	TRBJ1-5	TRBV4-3	TGCGCCAGCAGCCAAGAAAGCAGGCGGGATCAGCCCCAGCATTTT	CASSQESRRDQPQHF
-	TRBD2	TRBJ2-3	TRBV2	TGTGCCAGACCCAGGACTAGCGGGGGGAAGAGCACAGATACGCAGTATTTT	CARPRTSGGKSTDTQYF
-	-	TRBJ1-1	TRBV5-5	TGTGCCAGCACCTACGGGGTGGGGGTGAGGAACACTGAAGCTTTCTTT	CASTYGVGVRNTEAFF
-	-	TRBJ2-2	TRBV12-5	TGTGCTAGTGGTTACAGGTCCGGGGAGCTGTTTTTT	CASGYRSGELFF
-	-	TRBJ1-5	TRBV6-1	TGTGCCAGCAGTAATCAGCCCCAGCATTTT	CASSNQPQHF
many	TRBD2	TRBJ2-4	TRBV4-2	TGTGCCAGCAGCCAGGACCTACATAGCGGGGGAGAAAGCATTCAGTACTTC	CASSQDLHSGGESIQYF
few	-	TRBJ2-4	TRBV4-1	TGCGCCAGCAGCCAGCCCATAGAAGGGGCCAAAAACATTCAGTACTTC	CASSQPIEGAKNIQYF
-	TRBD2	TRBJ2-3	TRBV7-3	TGTGCCAGCAGCTTAACGAGGCGGGGGGGCACAGATACGCAGTATTTT	CASSLTRRGGTDTQYF
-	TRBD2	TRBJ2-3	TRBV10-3	TGTACCTTCAGTCCCCCACTTCGACTAGCGGGGGCCCTAGGGACGCAGTATTTT	CTFSPPLRLAGALGTQYF
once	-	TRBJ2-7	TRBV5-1	TGCGCCAGCAGCACATCATCGGACAGACAGTACGAGCAGTACTTC	CASSTSSDRQYEQYF
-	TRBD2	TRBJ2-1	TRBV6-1	TGTGCCAGCAGTGAAGCTCCAACTAGCGGGGCCTACAATGAGCAGTTCTTC	CASSEAPTSGAYNEQFF
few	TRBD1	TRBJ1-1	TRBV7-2	TGTGCCAGCAGCTTAATCACAGGGGGGGCTTTCTTT	CASSLITGGAFF
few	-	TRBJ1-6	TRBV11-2	TGTGCCAGCAGCCTAGATGCGGGCGGTTCACCCCTCCACTTT	CASSLDAGGSPLHF
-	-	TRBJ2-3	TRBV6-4	TGTGCCAGCAGTGACTCGAGGTCACTGTATTTT	CASSDSRSLYF
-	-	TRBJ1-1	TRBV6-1	TGTGCCAGCAGCCACGGACAGAAGAACACTGAAGCTTTCTTT	CASSHGQKNTEAFF
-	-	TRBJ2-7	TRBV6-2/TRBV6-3	TGTGCCAGCAACTCGCGGGGCAACTACGAGCAGTACTTC	CASNSRGNYEQYF
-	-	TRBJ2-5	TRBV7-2	TGTGCCAGCAGCTTAGTCGGCACAGGGTTGCGAGAGACCCAGTACTTC	CASSLVGTGLRETQYF
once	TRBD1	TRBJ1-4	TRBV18	TGTGCCAGCTCACCACCGCACAGGGGAGGAGAAAAACTGTTTTTT	CASSPPHRGGEKLFF
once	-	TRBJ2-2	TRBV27	TGTGCCAGCAGTTTATCAGGGGTGCGGACCGGGGAGCTGTTTTTT	CASSLSGVRTGELFF
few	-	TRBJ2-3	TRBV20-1	TGCAGTGCCCTATCGGGTACTAGCACAGATACGCAGTATTTT	CSALSGTSTDTQYF
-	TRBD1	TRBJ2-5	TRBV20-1	TGCAGTGCTAGCCGGACAGGGCAAGAGACCCAGTACTTC	CSASRTGQETQYF
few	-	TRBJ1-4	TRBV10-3	TGTGCCATCAGTGCGGGGTATAATGAAAAACTGTTTTTT	CAISAGYNEKLFF
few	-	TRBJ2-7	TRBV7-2	TGTGCCAGCAGCTTCGGTTTAGCGGCTTCCTACGAGCAGTACTTC	CASSFGLAASYEQYF
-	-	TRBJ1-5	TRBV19	TGTGCCAGTAGTATACAGGGGATGGGGCAGCCCCAGCATTTT	CASSIQGMGQPQHF
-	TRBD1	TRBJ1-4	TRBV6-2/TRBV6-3	TGTGCCAGCAGAGCCGGACAGGGCCTCGGAGGAACTAATGAAAAACTGTTTTTT	CASRAGQGLGGTNEKLFF
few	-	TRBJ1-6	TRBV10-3	TGTGCCATCAGTAATTCGGGGAAAGGGTCACCCCTCCACTTT	CAISNSGKGSPLHF
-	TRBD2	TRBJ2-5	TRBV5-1	TGCGCCAGCAGCCTGACTAGCGGGGGGGTTGAGACCCAGTACTTC	CASSLTSGGVETQYF
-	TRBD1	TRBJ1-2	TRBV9	TGTGCCAGCAGCGTAGGACGGAGGGGGCGAGTCTATGGCTACACCTTC	CASSVGRRGRVYGYTF
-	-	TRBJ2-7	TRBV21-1	TGTGCCAATTGGACTGACGAAGCCTACGAGCAGTACTTC	CANWTDEAYEQYF
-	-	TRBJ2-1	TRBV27	TGTGCCAGCAGGCGAGGTTGGGGCAATGAGCAGTTCTTC	CASRRGWGNEQFF
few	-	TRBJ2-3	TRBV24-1	TGTGCCACCAGTGAAGACCACACAGATACGCAGTATTTT	CATSEDHTDTQYF
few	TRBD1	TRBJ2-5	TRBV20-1	TGCAGTGCTTTGACAGGGGGAGAGACCCAGTACTTC	CSALTGGETQYF